This T cell receptor (beta chain) emerged from a study of blood T cell repertoires in COVID-19. Across the whole study: Some COVID-19 samples were acute and others convalescent; all came from the United States, Italy and Spain.

There are 13 residues in the CDR3. Trimming left V 3 bases short and J 5 bases short, with 9 bases between. Germline CDR1 is SGHNT and CDR2 is YENEEA. The method was immunoSEQ multiplex PCR; TCRdb's version includes in-frame clones alone and lacks a portion of them. The sample has about 74,000 clones, 70% to 75% seen once; the top ten hold 20% to 25%. The chain couples TRBV11-3 to TRBJ2-3; D perhaps matches TRBD1 (5 bases). The sequencing input was peripheral blood. The sequence was collected from a man between 65 and 80 years old with acute or convalescent COVID-19. The CDR3 protein is CASSFRGEDTQYF. For the CDR3, the DNA is TGTGCCAGCAGCTTTAGGGGTGAAGATACGCAGTATTTT.